This T cell receptor beta chain was captured in a study of blood T cell repertoires in COVID-19. Study overall: Sites across the United States, Italy and Spain contributed samples from acute and convalescent COVID-19. Sources were T cells, B-cell-depleted T cells, or PBMCs; the material itself was cDNA or gDNA.

Study processing details: From reference gene primer amplification, estimates of nucleated cell counts were derived. Some clones are missing from TCRdb's copy, which holds only in-frame ones; the method was immunoSEQ multiplex PCR. V and J calls and clone size are copied from that table; D and trimming were computed from the DNA. The table lists about 210,000 clones, 88% of them singletons. V lost 7 bases to trimming and J lost 2 bases; unmatched junction nucleotides: 11. The CDR3 consists of 16 residues. From germline, CDR1 is MNHEY and CDR2 SVGEGT. This clonotype was sampled from a man between 40 and 49 years old with acute or convalescent COVID-19. The sequencing sample was made of peripheral blood. The rearrangement joins TRBV6-2 or TRBV6-3 to TRBJ2-7, with TRBD2 matching 10 bases. The DNA of the CDR3 is TGTGCCAGCACCCCTCAGAAAGCGGGAGGGACCTACGAGCAGTACTTC. Amino acid sequence: CASTPQKAGGTYEQYF.